The entry that follows covers one TCR beta chain sequence. Its antigen is not identified. For TCR beta, libraries came from quantitative 5'-RACE with molecular barcodes. TCRdb itself ran the 5' RACE reads through MiXCR, one entry per CDR3 protein. The sample comprises approximately 110,000 distinct CDR3 sequences, less than 25% of which are singletons, and 10% to 15% rests with the top ten. CDR1 DFQATT and CDR2 SNEGSKA come from the germline V gene (reference sequence). This CDR3 is built from 15 residues. V shed 0 bases and J 0 bases; nucleotides not matched to a gene: 3. The source of the sample is a study of CD8 T cells in ankylosing spondylitis. Whole-study findings and limits: A TCR beta motif of 8 or 9 highly homologous variants appeared characteristic of ankylosing spondylitis blood. There were earlier reports of some motif variants in reactive arthritis synovial fluid and blood.

This TCR derives from a male donor with ankylosing spondylitis. V is TRBV20-1 and J is TRBJ1-2; 8 positions match TRBD1. Sequencing was done on a sample of synovial fluid, either unsorted or a sorted T cell fraction (not recorded which). CDR3 nucleotides: TGCAGTGCTAGAGAAACAGGGGGAGCTAACTATGGCTACACCTTC. Its translation: CSARETGGANYGYTF.